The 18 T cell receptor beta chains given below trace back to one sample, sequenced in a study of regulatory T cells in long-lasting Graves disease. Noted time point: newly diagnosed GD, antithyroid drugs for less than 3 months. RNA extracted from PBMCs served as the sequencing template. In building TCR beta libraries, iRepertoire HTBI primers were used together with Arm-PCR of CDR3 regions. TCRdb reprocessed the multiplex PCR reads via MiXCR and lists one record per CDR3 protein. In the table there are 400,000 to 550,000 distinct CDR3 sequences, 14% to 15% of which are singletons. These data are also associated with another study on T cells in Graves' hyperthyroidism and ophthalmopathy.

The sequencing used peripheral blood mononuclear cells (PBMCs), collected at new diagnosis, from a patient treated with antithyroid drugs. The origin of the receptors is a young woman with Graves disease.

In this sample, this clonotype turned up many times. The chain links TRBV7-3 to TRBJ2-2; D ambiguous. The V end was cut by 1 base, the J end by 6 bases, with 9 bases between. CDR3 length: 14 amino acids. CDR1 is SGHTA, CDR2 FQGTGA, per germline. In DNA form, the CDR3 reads TGTGCCAGCAGCTTAAAGGAGAAACCCGGGGAGCTGTTTTTT. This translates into CASSLKEKPGELFF.

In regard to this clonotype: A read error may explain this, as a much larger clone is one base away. CDR3 residues: CASSLEAGGLQETQYF. CDR3 DNA: TGCGCCAGCAGCTTGGAGGCTGGCGGGCTTCAAGAGACCCAGTACTTC. The rearrangement joins TRBV5-1 to TRBJ2-1, with D perhaps TRBD2 (5 bases). Matching the DNA end better, TRBJ2-5 makes the J call doubtful. The germline CDR1 and CDR2 sequences are SGHRS and YFSETQ. This CDR3 region has 16 residues.

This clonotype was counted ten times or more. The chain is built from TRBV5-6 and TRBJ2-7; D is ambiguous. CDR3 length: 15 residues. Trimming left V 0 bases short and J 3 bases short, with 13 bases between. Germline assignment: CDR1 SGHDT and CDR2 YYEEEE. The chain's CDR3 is CASSLGPEQHYEQYF. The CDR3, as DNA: TGTGCCAGCAGCTTGGGTCCGGAACAACACTACGAGCAGTACTTC.

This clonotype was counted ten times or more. The CDR3 DNA follows: TGCGCCAGCAGCTTTTCACCGGGACTAGCGGGAGACCCGAGGGTGAACAATGAGCAGTTCTTC. It encodes CASSFSPGLAGDPRVNNEQFF. This chain uses TRBV5-1 with TRBJ2-1; TRBD2 matches at 14 bases. This CDR3 is built from 21 residues. Per the germline V gene, CDR1 is SGHRS and CDR2 is YFSETQ. V trimming: 2 bases; J trimming: 5 bases; junction bases outside the gene matches: 18.

This chain's CDR3 is CASSLSSREAFF. In DNA form, the CDR3 reads TGTGCCAGCAGCTTAAGCAGCCGAGAAGCTTTCTTT. This chain joins TRBV7-2 and TRBJ1-1; D is uncertain. Trimming removed 2 bases at V and 8 bases at J, with 9 bases between. The germline CDR1 and CDR2 sequences are SGHTA and FQGNSA. The CDR3 is 12 amino acids.

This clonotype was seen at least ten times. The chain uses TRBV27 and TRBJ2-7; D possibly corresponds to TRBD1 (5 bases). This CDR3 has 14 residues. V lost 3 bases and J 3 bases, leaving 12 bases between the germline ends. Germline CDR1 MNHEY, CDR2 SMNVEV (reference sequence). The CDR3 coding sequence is TGTGCCAGCAGTTTCAGAGGACATATCTACGAGCAGTACTTC. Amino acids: CASSFRGHIYEQYF.

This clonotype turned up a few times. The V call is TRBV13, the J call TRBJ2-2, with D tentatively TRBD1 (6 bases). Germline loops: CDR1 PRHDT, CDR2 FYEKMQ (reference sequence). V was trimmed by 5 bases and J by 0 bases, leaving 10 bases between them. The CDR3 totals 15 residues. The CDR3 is CASSPEGANTGELFF. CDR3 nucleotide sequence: TGTGCCAGCAGCCCTGAGGGGGCGAACACCGGGGAGCTGTTTTTT.

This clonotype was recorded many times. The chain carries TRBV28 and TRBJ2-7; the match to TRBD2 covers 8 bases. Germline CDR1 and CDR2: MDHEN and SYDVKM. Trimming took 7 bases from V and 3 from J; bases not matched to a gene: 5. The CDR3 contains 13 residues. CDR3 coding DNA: TGTGCCAGCACCCTCGGGGGGGTCTACGAGCAGTACTTC. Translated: CASTLGGVYEQYF.

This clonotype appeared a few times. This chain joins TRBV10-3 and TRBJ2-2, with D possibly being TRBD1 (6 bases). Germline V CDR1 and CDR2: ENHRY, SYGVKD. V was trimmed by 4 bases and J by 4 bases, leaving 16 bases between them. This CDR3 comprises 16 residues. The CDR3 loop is CAISGSGVWGTGELFF. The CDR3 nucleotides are TGTGCCATCAGTGGCTCAGGGGTTTGGGGCACCGGGGAGCTGTTTTTT.

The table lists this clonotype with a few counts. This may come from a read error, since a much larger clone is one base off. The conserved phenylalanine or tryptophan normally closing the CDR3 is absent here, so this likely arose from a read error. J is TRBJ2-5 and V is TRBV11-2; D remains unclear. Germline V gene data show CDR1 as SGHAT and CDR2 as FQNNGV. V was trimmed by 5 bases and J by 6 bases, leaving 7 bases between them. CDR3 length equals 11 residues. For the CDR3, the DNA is TGTGCCAGCAGCGCCGGCCAGACCCAGTACCTC. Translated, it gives CASSAGQTQYL.

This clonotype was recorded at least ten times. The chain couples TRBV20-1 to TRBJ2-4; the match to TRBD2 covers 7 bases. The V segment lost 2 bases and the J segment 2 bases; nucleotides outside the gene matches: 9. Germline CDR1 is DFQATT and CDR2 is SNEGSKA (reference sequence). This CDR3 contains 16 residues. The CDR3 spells CSARLPWEGSKNIQYF. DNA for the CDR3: TGCAGTGCTAGACTTCCGTGGGAGGGTTCCAAAAACATTCAGTACTTC.

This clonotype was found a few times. CDR3 in amino acids: CATSGVGALNTDTQYF. In DNA, the CDR3 is TGTGCCACCAGTGGTGTGGGGGCTCTGAACACAGATACGCAGTATTTT. The rearrangement joins TRBV24-1 to TRBJ2-3, with a possible D match to TRBD1 (6 bases). This CDR3 comprises 16 residues. The germline gives CDR1 KGHDR, CDR2 SFDVKD. V dropped 5 bases and J dropped 2 bases, with 16 bases sitting between them.

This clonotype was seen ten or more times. The CDR3 sequence: CASSPSAGVPAYEQYF. The CDR3 DNA reads as TGTGCCAGCAGTCCATCGGCGGGAGTCCCCGCTTACGAGCAGTACTTC. The chain couples TRBV27 to TRBJ2-7, with TRBD2 matching over 7 bases. The CDR3 extends over 16 amino acids. Germline V gene lookup returns CDR1 MNHEY and CDR2 SMNVEV (reference sequence). The V and J ends lost 5 bases and 4 bases, in that order; junction bases with no gene match: 14.

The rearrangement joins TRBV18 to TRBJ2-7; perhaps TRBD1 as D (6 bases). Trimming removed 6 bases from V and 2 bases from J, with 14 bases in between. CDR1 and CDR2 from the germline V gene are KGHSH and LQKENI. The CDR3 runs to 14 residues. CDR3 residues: CASSIRDKAYEQYF. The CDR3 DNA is TGTGCCAGCTCGATCCGGGACAAGGCCTACGAGCAGTACTTC.

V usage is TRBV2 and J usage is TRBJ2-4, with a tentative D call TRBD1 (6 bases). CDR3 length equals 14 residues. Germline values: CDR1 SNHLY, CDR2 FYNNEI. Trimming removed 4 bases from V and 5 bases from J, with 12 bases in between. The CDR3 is CASSAPRGQNIQYF. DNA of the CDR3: TGTGCCAGCAGTGCCCCCAGGGGTCAAAACATTCAGTACTTC. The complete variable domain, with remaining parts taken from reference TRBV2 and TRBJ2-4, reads EPEVTQTPSHQVTQMGQEVILRCVPISNHLYFYWYRQILGQKVEFLVSFYNNEISEKSEIFDDQFSVERPDGSNFTLKIRSTKLEDSAMYFCASSAPRGQNIQYFGAGTRLSVL.

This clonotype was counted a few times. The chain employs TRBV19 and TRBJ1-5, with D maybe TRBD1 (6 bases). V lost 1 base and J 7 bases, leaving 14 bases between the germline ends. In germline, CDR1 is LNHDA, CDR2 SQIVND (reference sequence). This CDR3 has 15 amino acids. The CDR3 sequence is CASSIAGGAGQPQHF. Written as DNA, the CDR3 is TGTGCCAGTAGTATAGCCGGGGGCGCCGGACAGCCCCAGCATTTT.

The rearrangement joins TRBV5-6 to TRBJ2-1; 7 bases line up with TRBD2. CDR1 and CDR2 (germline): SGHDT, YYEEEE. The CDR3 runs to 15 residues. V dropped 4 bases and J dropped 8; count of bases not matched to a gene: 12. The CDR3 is CASSGSSGSLDEQFF. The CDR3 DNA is TGTGCCAGCAGCGGGTCTAGCGGAAGCCTCGATGAGCAGTTCTTC.

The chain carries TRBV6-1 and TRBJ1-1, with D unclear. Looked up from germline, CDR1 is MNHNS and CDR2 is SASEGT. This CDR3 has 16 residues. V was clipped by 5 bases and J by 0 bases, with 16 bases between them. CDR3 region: CASSPIAGQMNTEAFF. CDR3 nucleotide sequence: TGTGCCAGCAGTCCCATAGCGGGCCAGATGAACACTGAAGCTTTCTTT.